This T cell receptor beta chain is from a study of T cell responses to AZD1222 COVID-19 vaccine. Between the trimmed V and J ends, which lost 0 bases and 6 bases, there was a span of 17 bases. The CDR3 is 16 amino acids. Looked up from germline, CDR1 is MNHNY and CDR2 is SVGAGI (reference sequence). Points on this clone: Its antigen is still unknown.

Study-level findings and limits: Following two doses of AZD1222, Spike-specific TCR breadth and depth rose.

Clones were sequenced by immunoSEQ multiplex PCR, and TCRdb holds only the in-frame ones, with some missing. The sample lists approximately 140,000 clones, 90% occurring once. This TCR was sampled from an adult who received the AZD1222 COVID-19 vaccine. Material: peripheral blood, obtained 28 days after the second AZD1222 dose. The chain uses TRBV6-6 and TRBJ1-2, with TRBD1 as a possible D gene (5 bases). In DNA, the CDR3 is TGTGCCAGCAGTTACTCCGGCAGGGCGCCCGGGGATGGCTACACCTTC. Translating it yields CASSYSGRAPGDGYTF.